These 32 T cell receptor beta chains originate from one sample sequenced in a study of CD8+ T cells in alopecia areata. Described treatment: oral pan-JAK inhibitor, 5-10 mg twice daily. In each case, RNA was isolated and then reverse transcribed into cDNA as the sequencing template. The method was immunoSEQ multiplex PCR; TCRdb's version includes in-frame clones alone and lacks a portion of them. The profile shows some 190,000 clones, approximately 70% of them singletons. Sample: CD4+ T cells sorted from blood, taken at week 44, from a patient treated with tofacitinib. The receptors derive from a human donor with alopecia areata.

V and J are TRBV9 and TRBJ1-1; D may be TRBD1 (5 bases). The CDR3 contains 15 residues. The V gene lost 3 bases and the J gene lost 1 base, with 13 bases spanning the gap. Germline V gene data show CDR1 as SGDLS and CDR2 as YYNGEE. The chain's CDR3 is CASSAPTGGNTEAFF. In DNA, the CDR3 is TGTGCCAGCAGCGCACCGACCGGGGGGAACACTGAAGCTTTCTTT.

The chain recombines TRBV7-2 with TRBJ2-5; unclear D gene. The length of the CDR3 is 14 residues. The V gene lost 6 bases and the J gene lost 2 bases, with 13 bases spanning the gap. The V gene's germline CDR1 is SGHTA and CDR2 FQGNSA. As DNA, the CDR3 is TGTGCCAGCAGAAAGGGCGGATTACAAGAGACCCAGTACTTC. Its translation is CASRKGGLQETQYF.

The chain uses TRBV7-2 and TRBJ1-6, with D possibly being TRBD1 (5 bases). The germline CDR1 and CDR2 sequences are SGHTA and FQGNSA. Trimming took 1 base from V and 7 from J, leaving 14 bases between them. The CDR3 extends over 16 amino acids. In DNA, the CDR3 is TGTGCCAGCAGCTTAGAGTTTGGGGGTGGGAATTCACCCCTCCACTTT. It specifies CASSLEFGGGNSPLHF.

This clone turned up a few times. The genes are TRBV4-1 and TRBJ1-2; TRBD1 matches 11 bases. V lost 5 bases and J lost 4; bases outside the gene matches: 18. Germline V CDR1 and CDR2: MGHRA, YSYEKL. The CDR3 loop spans 19 amino acids. DNA for the CDR3: TGCGCCAGCAGCTCCGACGGTTCGACGGGGGGACAGGGGGTCTATGGCTACACCTTC. Amino acid sequence: CASSSDGSTGGQGVYGYTF.

The rearrangement uses TRBV15 and TRBJ2-3, with 7 bases aligning to TRBD2. The CDR3 runs to 17 residues. J gave up 0 bases and V 1 base, and 7 bases lay outside the gene matches. Germline CDR1 reads LNHNV; CDR2 reads YYDKDF (reference sequence). The CDR3 region has the DNA TGTGCCACCAGCAGAGGTCTTCCGGGACTAAGCACAGATACGCAGTATTTT. This translates into CATSRGLPGLSTDTQYF. Full variable domain (missing parts from reference TRBV15 and TRBJ2-3): DAMVIQNPRYQVTQFGKPVTLSCSQTLNHNVMYWYQQKSSQAPKLLFHYYDKDFNNEADTPDNFQSRRPNTSFCFLDIRSPGLGDTAMYLCATSRGLPGLSTDTQYFGPGTRLTVL.

The gene calls are TRBV2 and TRBJ2-7; D is possibly TRBD1 (5 bases). Trimming took 3 bases from V and 6 from J, leaving 15 bases between them. The V gene's germline CDR1 is SNHLY and CDR2 FYNNEI. This CDR3 has 14 residues. CDR3 in DNA: TGTGCCAGCAGTGAGCAGGGCCCCTCGGGCGAGCAGTACTTC. Its protein product is CASSEQGPSGEQYF.

The chain has TRBV7-2 and TRBJ1-5; no reliable D call. The CDR3 runs to 14 residues. The germline V gene encodes CDR1 SGHTA and CDR2 FQGNSA. V dropped 5 bases and J dropped 4 bases, with 12 bases sitting between them. CDR3 protein: CASSPGLPNQPQHF. The CDR3 DNA is TGTGCCAGCAGCCCCGGTCTCCCTAATCAGCCCCAGCATTTT.

The chain has TRBV14 and TRBJ2-7; D call uncertain. The germline CDR1 and CDR2 sequences are SGHDN and FVKESK. The ends were cut back, 3 bases at V and 2 bases at J, with 11 bases in the middle. CDR3 length: 14 amino acids. CDR3 DNA sequence: TGTGCCAGCAGCCACTATTCGGTTCCCTACGAGCAGTACTTC. Protein sequence: CASSHYSVPYEQYF.

The chain recombines TRBV27 with TRBJ1-6; D remains unclear. Germline V gene lookup returns CDR1 MNHEY and CDR2 SMNVEV (reference sequence). CDR3 length equals 16 residues. Between the trimmed V and J ends, which lost 4 bases and 7 bases, there was a span of 17 bases. CDR3 sequence reads: CASSSPSRVPNSPLHF. The CDR3 bases are TGTGCCAGCAGTTCCCCATCGCGGGTACCCAATTCACCCCTCCACTTT.

The V call is TRBV5-6, the J call TRBJ2-7; possible D gene TRBD1, 5 bases. Looked up from germline, CDR1 is SGHDT and CDR2 is YYEEEE. Trimming pared 2 bases from V and 1 base from J, leaving 16 bases between. This CDR3 comprises 16 residues. As DNA, the CDR3 is TGTGCCAGCAGCTTTTGGTCACAGGTTTCGTCCTACGAGCAGTACTTC. This sequence encodes CASSFWSQVSSYEQYF.

The chain links TRBV9 to TRBJ1-1, with unresolved D. The germline V gene has CDR1 SGDLS and CDR2 YYNGEE. The CDR3 length is 14 residues. Trimming took off 7 bases at V and 1 base at J, with 14 bases between the two ends. The CDR3 nucleotides read TGTGCCAGCTCACTTATAGGAGGGAACACTGAAGCTTTCTTT. Amino acid sequence: CASSLIGGNTEAFF.

This clone was seen only once. The chain recombines TRBV29-1 with TRBJ1-2; D is ambiguous. The CDR3 has 12 residues. Germline assignment: CDR1 SQVTM and CDR2 ANQGSEA. Deletions cut 1 base from V and 10 bases from J, with 13 bases between. CDR3 sequence (DNA): TGCAGCGTTGAAGCGACAAATGCTGTCTACACCTTC. This encodes CSVEATNAVYTF. Full variable domain (missing parts from reference TRBV29-1 and TRBJ1-2): SAVISQKPSRDICQRGTSLTIQCQVDSQVTMMFWYRQQPGQSLTLIATANQGSEATYESGFVIDKFPISRPNLTFSTLTVSNMSPEDSSIYLCSVEATNAVYTFGSGTRLTVV.

In DNA, the CDR3 is TGTGCCAGCAGCCAGCCCCACAGGGGTGGACCCTATGGCTACACCTTC. Its protein product is CASSQPHRGGPYGYTF. The J gene is TRBJ1-2, the V gene TRBV13; the match to TRBD1 covers 7 bases. Germline V gene sequence: CDR1 PRHDT, CDR2 FYEKMQ (reference sequence). After removal of 5 bases from V and 4 bases from J, the junction contained 13 bases not matched to a gene. The CDR3 loop spans 16 amino acids.

This clone was picked up a small number of times. The sample holds other DNA sequences that translate to the same CDR3. The chain recombines TRBV29-1 with TRBJ1-2; D not certain. The length of the CDR3 is 12 residues. The V end was cut by 4 bases, the J end by 0 bases, with 6 bases between. The V gene's germline CDR1 is SQVTM and CDR2 ANQGSEA. Here the CDR3 DNA reads TGCAGCGTTGCGACATCTAACTATGGCTACACCTTC. It is translated as CSVATSNYGYTF.

The CDR3 sequence is CASRQGALGNTEAFF. The DNA for the CDR3 is TGCGCCAGCCGACAGGGGGCCTTGGGGAACACTGAAGCTTTCTTT. The rearrangement uses TRBV5-1 and TRBJ1-1, with 10 bases identical to TRBD1. CDR3 length: 15 residues. V lost 7 bases to trimming and J lost 1 base; unmatched junction nucleotides: 7. In germline, CDR1 is SGHRS, CDR2 YFSETQ.

This clone was counted a few times. The chain carries TRBV14 and TRBJ1-1; D is uncertain. The V gene lost 1 base and the J gene lost 1 base, with 10 bases spanning the gap. Per the germline V gene, CDR1 is SGHDN and CDR2 is FVKESK. The CDR3 sequence is 15 residues long. The chain's CDR3 is CASSQARSRNTEAFF. DNA for the CDR3: TGTGCCAGCAGCCAAGCACGATCAAGGAACACTGAAGCTTTCTTT.

In the case of this clone: A junction end diverges from the germline sequence, so it may reflect a read error. V gene TRBV29-1 combines with J gene TRBJ2-3; 9 bases are a match to TRBD2. The CDR3 length is 17 residues. Germline CDR1 is SQVTM and CDR2 is ANQGSEA. The CDR3 DNA reads TGCAGCGCTTCTTCAGGGTCTAGCGGGACCAGCACGGATACGCAGTATTTT. This gives the protein CSASSGSSGTSTDTQYF.

The rearrangement links TRBV30 to TRBJ2-7; tentative D call: TRBD1 (7 bases). The CDR3 extends over 13 amino acids. The germline V gene has CDR1 GTSNPN and CDR2 SVGIG (reference sequence). V gave up 2 bases and J gave up 2 bases, with 10 bases separating them. The CDR3 loop reads CAWSQGGAYEQYF. DNA for the CDR3: TGTGCCTGGAGTCAGGGGGGTGCCTACGAGCAGTACTTC.

The J gene is TRBJ2-1, the V gene TRBV30; no clear D. The CDR3 is 11 amino acids. Germline CDR1 reads GTSNPN; CDR2 reads SVGIG (reference sequence). Trimming stripped 4 bases from V and 0 bases from J, with 1 base between. CDR3 in DNA: TGTGCCTGGACCTCCTACAATGAGCAGTTCTTC. Translated: CAWTSYNEQFF.

This chain joins TRBV30 and TRBJ2-5; D might be TRBD1 (7 bases). Germline CDR1 reads GTSNPN; CDR2 reads SVGIG (reference sequence). V was cut by 4 bases and J by 9 bases, with 18 bases left in between. CDR3 length: 13 amino acids. As DNA, the CDR3 is TGTGCCTGGACCCAGCAGGGGGGACGTTCCCAGTACTTC. Its protein is CAWTQQGGRSQYF.

The V gene is TRBV29-1, the J gene TRBJ2-7; a possible D gene is TRBD1 (6 bases). V was trimmed by 7 bases and J by 3 bases, leaving 13 bases between them. In germline, CDR1 is SQVTM, CDR2 ANQGSEA. The length of the CDR3 is 12 residues. In DNA, the CDR3 is TGCAGCGCCCGGGACACCGTCTACGAGCAGTACTTC. This codes for CSARDTVYEQYF.

The rearrangement links TRBV7-2 to TRBJ2-5, with 9 bases identical to TRBD1. This CDR3 spans 15 amino acids. Trimming cost V 2 bases and J 5 bases; bases outside gene matches: 6. The germline V gene encodes CDR1 SGHTA and CDR2 FQGNSA. CDR3 nucleotide sequence: TGTGCCAGCAGCTTACAGACAGGGGGGAGTGAGACCCAGTACTTC. Translating gives CASSLQTGGSETQYF.

The chain joins TRBV29-1 to TRBJ1-6, with D perhaps TRBD1 (5 bases). Trimming shortened V by 6 bases and J by 8 bases, and 17 bases separated the two germline ends. Looked up from germline, CDR1 is SQVTM and CDR2 is ANQGSEA. This CDR3 comprises 14 residues. In DNA form, the CDR3 reads TGCAGCGTCCTGTTCGGGGGAATTGATTCACCCCTCCACTTT. Residues: CSVLFGGIDSPLHF.

The chain employs TRBV9 and TRBJ2-2; D is uncertain. The length of the CDR3 is 14 residues. Between the trimmed V and J ends, which lost 0 bases and 6 bases, there was a span of 9 bases. Germline V CDR1 and CDR2: SGDLS, YYNGEE. DNA of the CDR3: TGTGCCAGCAGCGTAGTTTCAGTTGCCGGGGAGCTGTTTTTT. Protein: CASSVVSVAGELFF.

The chain couples TRBV12-5 to TRBJ2-7, with 11 nucleotides matching TRBD1. Trimming took 1 base from V and 6 from J; bases not matched to a gene: 2. In germline, CDR1 is LGHNT, CDR2 FRNRAP. The CDR3 has 14 amino acids. DNA for the CDR3: TGTGCTAGTGGTTTGGCAGGGACAGGGGGCGAGCAGTACTTC. It encodes CASGLAGTGGEQYF. Full variable domain (rest looked up from reference TRBV12-5 and TRBJ2-7): DARVTQTPRHKVTEMGQEVTMRCQPILGHNTVFWYRQTMMQGLELLAYFRNRAPLDDSGMPKDRFSAEMPDATLATLKIQPSEPRDSAVYFCASGLAGTGGEQYFGPGTRLTVT.

This clone was counted between two and nine times. This chain uses TRBV7-2 with TRBJ1-1, with 10 bases identical to TRBD1. V dropped 5 bases and J dropped 0; count of bases not matched to a gene: 6. This CDR3 comprises 16 residues. CDR1 and CDR2 from the germline V gene are SGHTA and FQGNSA. The CDR3 sequence is CASSADRGRVNTEAFF. The DNA for the CDR3 is TGTGCCAGCAGCGCAGACAGGGGGCGAGTGAACACTGAAGCTTTCTTT. The variable domain in full, completed from reference TRBV7-2 and TRBJ1-1, reads GAGVSQSPSNKVTEKGKDVELRCDPISGHTALYWYRQSLGQGLEFLIYFQGNSAPDKSGLPSDRFSAERTGGSVSTLTIQRTQQEDSAVYLCASSADRGRVNTEAFFGQGTRLTVV.

This clone was found once. The V gene is TRBV7-9, the J gene TRBJ2-1; no reliable D call. This CDR3 is built from 14 residues. Trimming took off 5 bases at V and 1 base at J, with 9 bases between the two ends. CDR1 SEHNR and CDR2 FQNEAQ come from the germline V gene (reference sequence). CDR3: CASSDARSYNEQFF. The CDR3 DNA is TGTGCCAGCAGCGATGCACGGTCCTACAATGAGCAGTTCTTC. Variable domain in full (rest from reference TRBV7-9 and TRBJ2-1): DTGVSQNPRHKITKRGQNVTFRCDPISEHNRLYWYRQTLGQGPEFLTYFQNEAQLEKSRLLSDRFSAERPKGSFSTLEIQRTEQGDSAMYLCASSDARSYNEQFFGPGTRLTVL.

The V call is TRBV7-2, the J call TRBJ1-2, with D possibly being TRBD1 (6 bases). Germline V gives CDR1 SGHTA, CDR2 FQGNSA. The length of the CDR3 is 12 residues. V was trimmed by 10 bases and J by 6 bases, leaving 15 bases between them. The chain's CDR3 is CAITGNGNGYTF. CDR3 sequence (DNA): TGTGCCATTACAGGGAATGGGAATGGCTACACCTTC.

J is TRBJ2-1 and V is TRBV4-1; D unclear. Between the trimmed V and J ends, which lost 0 bases and 1 base, there was a span of 7 bases. CDR1 and CDR2 from the germline V gene are MGHRA and YSYEKL. This CDR3 region has 15 residues. This chain's CDR3 is CASSQDGESYNEQFF. As DNA, the CDR3 is TGCGCCAGCAGCCAAGATGGGGAATCCTACAATGAGCAGTTCTTC.

This chain links TRBV30 with TRBJ2-3, with 8 bases lining up with TRBD2. CDR1 is GTSNPN and CDR2 is SVGIG in the germline V gene (reference sequence). J gave up 1 base and V 0 bases, and 3 bases lay outside the gene matches. The CDR3 is 15 residues long. The CDR3 sequence is CAWSVKAGGTDTQYF. The CDR3, as DNA: TGTGCCTGGAGTGTAAAAGCGGGGGGCACAGATACGCAGTATTTT.

DNA for the CDR3: TGCGCCAGCAGCTTGGTACTCGGGGCGAACACTGAAGCTTTCTTT. Protein sequence: CASSLVLGANTEAFF. The V call is TRBV5-1, the J call TRBJ1-1; weak D call: TRBD1 (5 bases). This CDR3 is 15 amino acids long. The ends were cut back, 0 bases at V and 1 base at J, with 10 bases in the middle. Germline values: CDR1 SGHRS, CDR2 YFSETQ.

The chain combines TRBV29-1 with TRBJ1-5; D gene unclear. Trimming shortened V by 3 bases and J by 7 bases, and 13 bases separated the two germline ends. The CDR3 covers 13 residues. Germline lookup yields CDR1 SQVTM and CDR2 ANQGSEA. The chain's CDR3 is CSVDEGGGQPQHF. Here the CDR3 DNA reads TGCAGCGTTGACGAGGGCGGAGGGCAGCCCCAGCATTTT. Looking up the rest from reference TRBV29-1 and TRBJ1-5 gives the full variable domain: SAVISQKPSRDICQRGTSLTIQCQVDSQVTMMFWYRQQPGQSLTLIATANQGSEATYESGFVIDKFPISRPNLTFSTLTVSNMSPEDSSIYLCSVDEGGGQPQHFGDGTRLSIL.